This is a list of T cell receptor beta chains from one sample in a study of blood T cell repertoires in COVID-19. The table came from immunoSEQ multiplex PCR; TCRdb's copy has only in-frame clones and leaves some out. The data show roughly 190,000 clones, roughly 80% seen once. The source material was peripheral blood. Source of these receptors: a man aged 55-75 years with acute or convalescent COVID-19. Both conserved end residues are trimmed from each CDR3. Fields, in order: V gene, D gene, CDR3 protein. A D gene is named only where the DNA matches it firmly.

V gene: TRBV6-5
D gene: .
CDR3 protein: ASSLKGDSGNTIY

V gene: TRBV24-1
D gene: .
CDR3 protein: ATSDYRFDTGELF

V gene: TRBV14
D gene: .
CDR3 protein: ASSQSRGQPQH

V gene: TRBV12-3/TRBV12-4
D gene: .
CDR3 protein: ASRGRDTGELF

V gene: TRBV9
D gene: TRBD1
CDR3 protein: ASSQGQVPYEQY

V gene: TRBV5-1
D gene: .
CDR3 protein: ASSSLTSTDTQY

V gene: TRBV4-2
D gene: TRBD1
CDR3 protein: ASSPTNLQGLNSPLH

V gene: TRBV6-5
D gene: .
CDR3 protein: ASSYSGSESEKLF

V gene: TRBV19
D gene: .
CDR3 protein: ASSIRPGTNTEAF

V gene: TRBV4-1
D gene: TRBD2
CDR3 protein: ASSPLGGETQY

V gene: TRBV5-4
D gene: .
CDR3 protein: ASSNPVGTDTQY

V gene: TRBV7-2
D gene: TRBD2
CDR3 protein: ASSSPPGLASEQY

V gene: TRBV18
D gene: TRBD1
CDR3 protein: ASLGTVTQETQY

V gene: TRBV12-5
D gene: .
CDR3 protein: ASGLGGSGNTIY

V gene: TRBV7-2
D gene: .
CDR3 protein: ASSLEVSRYNEQF

V gene: TRBV24-1
D gene: TRBD2
CDR3 protein: ATRPSGRNEQF

V gene: TRBV7-8
D gene: TRBD1
CDR3 protein: ASSFDRGNEQF

V gene: TRBV4-2
D gene: .
CDR3 protein: ASSPPQAANEKLF

V gene: TRBV19
D gene: .
CDR3 protein: ASSGEIRNIQY

V gene: TRBV12-3/TRBV12-4
D gene: TRBD1
CDR3 protein: ASSHDRGAEAF

V gene: TRBV4-1
D gene: .
CDR3 protein: ASSQNSERRTQY

V gene: TRBV7-2
D gene: .
CDR3 protein: ASRGGSSGHRDSPLH

V gene: TRBV3-1/TRBV3-2
D gene: .
CDR3 protein: ASSPRDNQNIQY

V gene: TRBV6-5
D gene: .
CDR3 protein: ASESSGNTIY

V gene: TRBV6-5
D gene: TRBD2
CDR3 protein: ASSYSFSGGAGTQY

V gene: TRBV6-7
D gene: TRBD2
CDR3 protein: ASSYWAGVDTQY

V gene: TRBV6-5
D gene: TRBD1
CDR3 protein: ASSYSGTGNNQPQH

V gene: TRBV5-1
D gene: .
CDR3 protein: ASSLGGGVTGELF

V gene: TRBV3-1/TRBV3-2
D gene: .
CDR3 protein: ASSQDVAAEAF

V gene: TRBV7-8
D gene: .
CDR3 protein: ASSLDEETGELF

V gene: TRBV20-1
D gene: TRBD2
CDR3 protein: SASSSGALNEQF

V gene: TRBV5-1
D gene: .
CDR3 protein: ASSLSGGRDTYGYT

V gene: TRBV6-2/TRBV6-3
D gene: TRBD1
CDR3 protein: ASSRDRSGNTIY

V gene: TRBV4-2
D gene: TRBD2
CDR3 protein: ASSPGLASGELF

V gene: TRBV5-1
D gene: .
CDR3 protein: ASSLLPGDEAF

V gene: TRBV3-1/TRBV3-2
D gene: TRBD2
CDR3 protein: ASSQGSGRAYEQY

V gene: TRBV5-1
D gene: .
CDR3 protein: ASSLDRVSSSYNEQF

V gene: TRBV7-9
D gene: .
CDR3 protein: ASSLKSGEGANVLT

V gene: TRBV5-8
D gene: .
CDR3 protein: ASSLLVVLGHPSNQPQH

V gene: TRBV4-2
D gene: .
CDR3 protein: ASSQGLLSENEQF

V gene: TRBV12-3/TRBV12-4
D gene: TRBD2
CDR3 protein: ASSPRLAGETD

V gene: TRBV7-8
D gene: TRBD1
CDR3 protein: ASSPSRDRGRLDEKLF

V gene: TRBV2
D gene: .
CDR3 protein: ASMGSRGAAKNIQY